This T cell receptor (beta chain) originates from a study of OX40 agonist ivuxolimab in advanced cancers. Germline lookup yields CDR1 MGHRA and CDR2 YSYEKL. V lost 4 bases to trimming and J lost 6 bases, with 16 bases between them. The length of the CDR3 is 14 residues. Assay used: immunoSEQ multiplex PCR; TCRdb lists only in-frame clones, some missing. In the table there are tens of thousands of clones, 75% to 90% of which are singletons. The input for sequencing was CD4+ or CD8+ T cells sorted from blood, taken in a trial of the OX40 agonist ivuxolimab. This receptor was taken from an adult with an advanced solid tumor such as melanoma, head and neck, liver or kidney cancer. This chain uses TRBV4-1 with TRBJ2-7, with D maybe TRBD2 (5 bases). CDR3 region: CASSLGRGLGEQYF. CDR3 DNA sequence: TGCGCCAGCAGCCTAGGACGGGGTCTCGGCGAGCAGTACTTC.